This record looks at one TCR beta chain sequence and its context. Its antigen is still unknown. The data originate from a study of cytomegalovirus exposure and HLA in healthy donors. The CDR3 has 15 amino acids. V was pared by 0 bases and J by 3 bases, with 3 bases of the junction left unmatched. Germline CDR1 SGDLS, CDR2 YYNGEE. PCR employed 60 Vbeta and 13 Jbeta primers. Sequencing used immunoSEQ multiplex PCR; TCRdb keeps in-frame clones, though not all of them. This sample carries some 130,000 clones, with around 1.6% going to the ten biggest clones. General study results and limits: Roughly uniform sequencing depth across donors was assumed, possibly incorrectly.

This chain connects TRBV9 to TRBJ2-7; 10 bases are shared with TRBD1. The sample taken for sequencing was PBMCs. The TCR was taken from a man between 18 and 35 years old in good health and CMV-seronegative. The CDR3 protein is CASSVGTGGNYEQYF. As DNA, the CDR3 is TGTGCCAGCAGCGTAGGGACAGGGGGGAACTACGAGCAGTACTTC. Full variable domain (outside the CDR3, taken from reference TRBV9 and TRBJ2-7): DSGVTQTPKHLITATGQRVTLRCSPRSGDLSVYWYQQSLDQGLQFLIQYYNGEERAKGNILERFSAQQFPDLHSELNLSSLELGDSALYFCASSVGTGGNYEQYFGPGTRLTVT.